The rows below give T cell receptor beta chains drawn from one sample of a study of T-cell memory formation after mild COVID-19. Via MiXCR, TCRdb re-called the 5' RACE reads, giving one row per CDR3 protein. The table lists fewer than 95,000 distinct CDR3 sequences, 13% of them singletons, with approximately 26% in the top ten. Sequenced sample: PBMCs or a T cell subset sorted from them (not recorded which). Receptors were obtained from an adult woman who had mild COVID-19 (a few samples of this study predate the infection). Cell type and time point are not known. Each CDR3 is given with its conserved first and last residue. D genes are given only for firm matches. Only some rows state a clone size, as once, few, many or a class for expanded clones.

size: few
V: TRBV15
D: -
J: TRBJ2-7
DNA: TGTGCCACCAGCAGAGAGGGCGGTGAGTCCTACGAGCAGTACTTC
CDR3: CATSREGGESYEQYF

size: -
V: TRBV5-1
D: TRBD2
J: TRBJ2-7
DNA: TGCGCCAGCAGCCTGGGAGGGGTGCTCTCCTACGAGCAGTACTTC
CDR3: CASSLGGVLSYEQYF

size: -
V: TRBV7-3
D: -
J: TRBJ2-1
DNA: TGTGCCAGCAGCTTAATGGGCGGAAGCTCCTACAATGAGCAGTTCTTC
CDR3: CASSLMGGSSYNEQFF

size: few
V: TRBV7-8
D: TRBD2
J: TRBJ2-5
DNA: TGTGCCAGCAGCTTGTTTTTAGGCGGGAGGGGGGAGACCCAGTACTTC
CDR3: CASSLFLGGRGETQYF

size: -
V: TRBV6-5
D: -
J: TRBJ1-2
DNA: TGTGCCAGCAGTTACTCGAGTAAGGGGTTGGCTGACTATGGCTACACCTTC
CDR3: CASSYSSKGLADYGYTF

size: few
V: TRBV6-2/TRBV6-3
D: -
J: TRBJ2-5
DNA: TGTGCCAGCAGTTACGGGCCGGGGGCAGGCGAGACCCAGTACTTC
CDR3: CASSYGPGAGETQYF

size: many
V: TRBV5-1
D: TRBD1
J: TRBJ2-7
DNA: TGCGCCAGCAGCTGGGACAGGGGCGAGCAGTACTTC
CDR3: CASSWDRGEQYF

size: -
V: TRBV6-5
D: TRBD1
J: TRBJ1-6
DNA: TGTGCCAGCAGTATAGGACAGGGAGGCTCACCCCTCCACTTT
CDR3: CASSIGQGGSPLHF

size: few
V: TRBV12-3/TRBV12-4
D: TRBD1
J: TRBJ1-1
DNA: TGTGCCAGCAGTCCATCAGGGGGGAACACTGAAGCTTTCTTT
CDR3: CASSPSGGNTEAFF

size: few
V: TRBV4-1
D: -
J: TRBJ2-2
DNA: TGCGCCAGCAGCCAAGAGCAGGACCTTACCGGGGAGCTGTTTTTT
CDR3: CASSQEQDLTGELFF

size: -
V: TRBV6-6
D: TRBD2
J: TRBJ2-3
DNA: TGTGCCAGCAGTTACTCGGGGGGAGGGCCAGAAGATACGCAGTATTTT
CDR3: CASSYSGGGPEDTQYF

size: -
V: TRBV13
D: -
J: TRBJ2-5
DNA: TGTGCCAGCAGCCCTCTGTCCAGCGAGGCCCAAGAGACCCAGTACTTC
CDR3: CASSPLSSEAQETQYF

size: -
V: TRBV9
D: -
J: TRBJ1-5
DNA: TGTGCCAGCAGCCCGGGGGGAGTCGCTGGTCAGCCCCAGCATTTT
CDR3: CASSPGGVAGQPQHF

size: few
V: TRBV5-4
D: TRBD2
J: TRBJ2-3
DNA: TGTGCCAGCAGCTTTGACGTAGCGGGGGGCCGTGTGGACACAGATACGCAGTATTTT
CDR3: CASSFDVAGGRVDTDTQYF

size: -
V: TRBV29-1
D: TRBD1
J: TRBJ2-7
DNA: TGCAGCGTGTTAACAGGGGGCTCCTACGAGCAGTACTTC
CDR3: CSVLTGGSYEQYF

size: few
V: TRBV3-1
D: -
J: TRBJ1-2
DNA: TGTGCCAGCAGCCAAGAGAGGGACACCGAGTTC
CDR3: CASSQERDTEF

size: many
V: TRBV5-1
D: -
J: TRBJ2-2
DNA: TGCGCCAGCAGTTCCCCCTCTAGCCCCAACACCGGGGAGCTGTTTTTT
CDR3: CASSSPSSPNTGELFF

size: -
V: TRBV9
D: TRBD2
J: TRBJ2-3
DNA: TGTGCCAGCAGGGGGGGGGTCGGAGATACGCAGTATTTT
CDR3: CASRGGVGDTQYF

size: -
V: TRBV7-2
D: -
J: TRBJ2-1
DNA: TGTGCCAGCAGCTTATTGGGCCAAAGCTCCTACAATGAGCAGTTCTTC
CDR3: CASSLLGQSSYNEQFF

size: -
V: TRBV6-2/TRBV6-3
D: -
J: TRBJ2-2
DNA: TGTGCCAGCAGCCAACGCACCGGGGAGCTGTTTTTT
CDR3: CASSQRTGELFF

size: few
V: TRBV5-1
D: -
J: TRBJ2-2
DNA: TGCGCCAGCAGCTTGGTGGAAGCTAACACCGGGGAGCTGTTTTTT
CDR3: CASSLVEANTGELFF

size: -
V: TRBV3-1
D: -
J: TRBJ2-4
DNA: TGTGCCAGCAGCCGAATCCGACTAGGGGAATACATTCAGTACTTC
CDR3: CASSRIRLGEYIQYF

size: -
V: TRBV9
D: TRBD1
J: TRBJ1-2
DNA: TGTGCCAGCAGCGAAGGGGAACAGGGGTATGGCTACACCTTC
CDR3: CASSEGEQGYGYTF

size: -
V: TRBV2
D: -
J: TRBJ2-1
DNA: TGTGCCAGCAGTAAGGACTTCTCCTACAATGAGCAGTTCTTC
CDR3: CASSKDFSYNEQFF

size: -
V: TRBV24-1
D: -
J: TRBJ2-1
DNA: TGTGCCACCAGTGATTATAGCCGAGGTGAGCAGTTCTTC
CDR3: CATSDYSRGEQFF

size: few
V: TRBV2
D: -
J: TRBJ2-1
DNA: TGTGCCAGCATGGTCCCGGTTCTGACCTCCTACAATGAGCAGTTCTTC
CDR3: CASMVPVLTSYNEQFF

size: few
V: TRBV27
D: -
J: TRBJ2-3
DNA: TGTGCCAGCAGTTTATTCGGGGCAACGGATACGCAGTATTTT
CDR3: CASSLFGATDTQYF

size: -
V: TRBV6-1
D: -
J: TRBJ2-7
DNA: TGTGCCAGCAGGGCCGGGCAGGGGCCTTCCTACGAGCAGTACTTC
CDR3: CASRAGQGPSYEQYF

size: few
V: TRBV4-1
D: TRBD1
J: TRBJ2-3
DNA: TGCGCCAGCAGCCGAAAGGCGGGTAGGGACAGTAGTGATACGCAGTATTTT
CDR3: CASSRKAGRDSSDTQYF

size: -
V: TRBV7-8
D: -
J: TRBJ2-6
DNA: TGTGCCAGCAGCTTAGGACCTGGGGCCAACGTCCTGACTTTC
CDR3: CASSLGPGANVLTF

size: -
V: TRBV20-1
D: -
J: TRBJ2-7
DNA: TGCAGTGCTAGAGATTTAAGGACCTACGAGCAGTACTTC
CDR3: CSARDLRTYEQYF

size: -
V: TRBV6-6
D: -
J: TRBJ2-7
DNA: TGTGCCAGCAGTTACGCCCCAGGTGAATACGAGCAGTACTTC
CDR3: CASSYAPGEYEQYF

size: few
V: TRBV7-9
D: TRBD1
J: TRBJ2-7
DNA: TGTGCCAGCAGCGCCAAGCGCCGGGACAGGCCGGACTACGAGCAGTACTTC
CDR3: CASSAKRRDRPDYEQYF

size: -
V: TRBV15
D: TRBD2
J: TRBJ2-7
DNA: TGTGCCACCAGCAGAGCCGAGGCGGGGGAGCACTACGAGCAGTACTTC
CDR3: CATSRAEAGEHYEQYF

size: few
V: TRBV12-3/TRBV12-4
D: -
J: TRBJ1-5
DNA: TGTGCCAGCAGCCGATTTGGCCCTGGTCAGCCCCAGCATTTT
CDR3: CASSRFGPGQPQHF

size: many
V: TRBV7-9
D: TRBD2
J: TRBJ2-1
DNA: TGTGCCAGCAGCTTTAGTGGACTAGCCCACAATGAGCAGTTCTTC
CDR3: CASSFSGLAHNEQFF

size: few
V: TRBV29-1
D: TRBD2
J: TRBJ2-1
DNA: TGCAGCGTTTGGACTAGCGGGAGGTACAATGAGCAGTTCTTC
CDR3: CSVWTSGRYNEQFF

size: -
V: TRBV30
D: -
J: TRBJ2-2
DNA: TGTGCCTGGGAGGACACCGGGGAGCTGTTTTTT
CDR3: CAWEDTGELFF

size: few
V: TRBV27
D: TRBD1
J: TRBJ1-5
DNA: TGTGCCAGCAGTTTGAGGGGGCCGCTGGACAATCAGCCCCAGCATTTT
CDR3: CASSLRGPLDNQPQHF

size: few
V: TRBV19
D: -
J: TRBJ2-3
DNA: TGTGCCAGTAGTATGTTACAGTCCCAGGTGGATACGCAGTATTTT
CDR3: CASSMLQSQVDTQYF